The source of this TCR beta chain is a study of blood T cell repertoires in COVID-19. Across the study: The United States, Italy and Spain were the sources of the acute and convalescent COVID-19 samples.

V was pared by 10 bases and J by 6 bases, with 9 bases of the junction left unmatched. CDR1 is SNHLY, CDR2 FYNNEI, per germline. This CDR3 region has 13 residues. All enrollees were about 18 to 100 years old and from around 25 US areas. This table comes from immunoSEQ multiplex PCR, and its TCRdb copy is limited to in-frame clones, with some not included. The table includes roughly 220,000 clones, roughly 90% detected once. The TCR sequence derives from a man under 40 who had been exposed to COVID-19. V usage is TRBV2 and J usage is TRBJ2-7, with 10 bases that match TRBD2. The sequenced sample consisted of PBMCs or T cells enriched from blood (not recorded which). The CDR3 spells CATRGLASSEQYF. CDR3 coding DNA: TGTGCCACCCGGGGACTAGCGAGCTCCGAGCAGTACTTC. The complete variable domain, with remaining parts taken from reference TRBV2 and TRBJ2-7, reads EPEVTQTPSHQVTQMGQEVILRCVPISNHLYFYWYRQILGQKVEFLVSFYNNEISEKSEIFDDQFSVERPDGSNFTLKIRSTKLEDSAMYFCATRGLASSEQYFGPGTRLTVT.